This T cell receptor (beta chain) was sequenced during a study of vaccination effects on CD4 cells after COVID-19. Germline values: CDR1 SGHRS, CDR2 YFSETQ. Trimming left V 4 bases short and J 3 bases short, with 10 bases between. The CDR3 has 13 residues. The table came from immunoSEQ multiplex PCR; TCRdb's copy has only in-frame clones and leaves some out. The sample shows approximately 47,000 clones, roughly 70% of them seen only once. Study-wide points: In the late period after vaccination, infection- and vaccine-induced clones contracted markedly. Limitations: small convalescent group and missing early post-infection timepoints.

As for this clone: Antigen: not known.

Following culture for about ten days, CD4+ T cells were isolated. Subjects were given two BNT162b2 or mRNA-1273 vaccine doses. On day 3 and again on day 7, half the medium was replaced with IL-2 medium. The sample in question was CD4+ T cells from PBMCs cultured without peptide, obtained after COVID-19 vaccination. The chain joins TRBV5-1 to TRBJ2-5; D is undetermined. The clonotype was recovered from a human donor who received a COVID-19 vaccine. CDR3 in amino acids: CASSPRRKETQYF. In DNA, the CDR3 is TGCGCCAGCAGCCCCCGACGGAAAGAGACCCAGTACTTC.